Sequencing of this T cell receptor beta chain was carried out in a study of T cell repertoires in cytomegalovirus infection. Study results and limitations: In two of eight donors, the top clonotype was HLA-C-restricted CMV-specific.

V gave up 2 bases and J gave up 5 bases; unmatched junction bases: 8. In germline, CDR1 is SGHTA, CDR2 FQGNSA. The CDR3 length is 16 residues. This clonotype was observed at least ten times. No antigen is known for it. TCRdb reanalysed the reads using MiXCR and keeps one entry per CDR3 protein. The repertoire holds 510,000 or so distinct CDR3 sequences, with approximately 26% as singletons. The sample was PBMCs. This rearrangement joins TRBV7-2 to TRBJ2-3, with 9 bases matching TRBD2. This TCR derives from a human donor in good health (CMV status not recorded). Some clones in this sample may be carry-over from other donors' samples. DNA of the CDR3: TGTGCCAGCAGCTTAATACCCTTGCGGGGGGGAGATACGCAGTATTTT. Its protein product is CASSLIPLRGGDTQYF.